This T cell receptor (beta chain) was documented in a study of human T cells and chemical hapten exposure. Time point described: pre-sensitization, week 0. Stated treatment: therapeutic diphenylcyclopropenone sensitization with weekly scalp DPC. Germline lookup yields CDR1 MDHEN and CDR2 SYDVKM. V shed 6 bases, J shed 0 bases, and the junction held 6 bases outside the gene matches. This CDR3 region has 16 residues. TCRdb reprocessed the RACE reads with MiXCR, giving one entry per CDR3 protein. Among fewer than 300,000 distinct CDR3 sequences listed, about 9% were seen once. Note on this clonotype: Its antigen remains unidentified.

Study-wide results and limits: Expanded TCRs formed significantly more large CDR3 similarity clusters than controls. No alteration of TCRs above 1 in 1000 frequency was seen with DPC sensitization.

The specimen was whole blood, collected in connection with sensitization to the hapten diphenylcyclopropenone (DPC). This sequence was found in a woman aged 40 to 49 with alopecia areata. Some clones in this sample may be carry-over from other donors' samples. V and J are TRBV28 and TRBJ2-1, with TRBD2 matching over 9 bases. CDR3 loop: CASRQREARSYNEQFF. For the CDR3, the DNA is TGTGCCAGCAGGCAGCGGGAGGCCCGCTCCTACAATGAGCAGTTCTTC. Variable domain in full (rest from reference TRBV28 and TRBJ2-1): DVKVTQSSRYLVKRTGEKVFLECVQDMDHENMFWYRQDPGLGLRLIYFSYDVKMKEKGDIPEGYSVSREKKERFSLILESASTNQTSMYLCASRQREARSYNEQFFGPGTRLTVL.